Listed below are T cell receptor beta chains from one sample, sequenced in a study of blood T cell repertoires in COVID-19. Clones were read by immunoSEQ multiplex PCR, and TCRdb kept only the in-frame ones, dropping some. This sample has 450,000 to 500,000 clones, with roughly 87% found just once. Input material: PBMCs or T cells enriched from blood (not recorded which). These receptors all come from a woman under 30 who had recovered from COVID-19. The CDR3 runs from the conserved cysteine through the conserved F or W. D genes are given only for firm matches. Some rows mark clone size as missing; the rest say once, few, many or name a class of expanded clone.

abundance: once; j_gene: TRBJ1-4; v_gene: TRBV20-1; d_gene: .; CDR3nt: TGCAGTGCTAGTCGCGGGGGGACTTCTGAAAAACTGTTTTTT; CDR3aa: CSASRGGTSEKLFF
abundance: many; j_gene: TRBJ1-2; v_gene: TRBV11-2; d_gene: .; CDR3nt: TGTGCCAGCAGCACCCATCCAACGGACTATGGCTACACCTTC; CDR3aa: CASSTHPTDYGYTF
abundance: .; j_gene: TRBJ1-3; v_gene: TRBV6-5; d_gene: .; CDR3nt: TGTGCCAGCAGTTACCGGGGGTTGGGAAACACCATATATTTT; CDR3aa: CASSYRGLGNTIYF
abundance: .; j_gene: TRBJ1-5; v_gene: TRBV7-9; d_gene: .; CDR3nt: TGTGCCAGCACTCACGACACGGGGAGACAGCCCCAGCATTTT; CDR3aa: CASTHDTGRQPQHF
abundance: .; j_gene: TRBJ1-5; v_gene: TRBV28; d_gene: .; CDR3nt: TGTGCCAGCAGTTTCAACCGGGGAAGTTATGGGAATCAGCCCCAGCATTTT; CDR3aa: CASSFNRGSYGNQPQHF
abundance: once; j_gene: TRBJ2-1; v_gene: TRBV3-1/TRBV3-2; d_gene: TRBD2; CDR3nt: TGTGCCAGCAGCCGAGGGACTAGCAGTGCCAATGAGCAGTTCTTC; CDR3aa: CASSRGTSSANEQFF
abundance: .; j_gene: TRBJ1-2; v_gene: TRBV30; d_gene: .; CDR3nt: TGTGCCTGGAGTGTAGAGAATCAGGGCCCCTCCACCTTC; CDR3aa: CAWSVENQGPSTF
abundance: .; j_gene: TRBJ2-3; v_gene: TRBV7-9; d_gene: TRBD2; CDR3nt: TGTGCCAGCAGTTCTGTTAGCGGGGGGATCACAGATACGCAGTATTTT; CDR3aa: CASSSVSGGITDTQYF
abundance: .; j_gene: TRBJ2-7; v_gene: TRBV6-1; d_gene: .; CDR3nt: TGTGCCAGCAGTGAAGTGGGACTGGCAACCTACGAGCAGTACTTC; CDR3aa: CASSEVGLATYEQYF
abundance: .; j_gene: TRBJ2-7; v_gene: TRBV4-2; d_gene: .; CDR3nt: TGTGCCAGCAGCCAAGGTTCGTCGAGACAGCACGAGCAGTACTTC; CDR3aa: CASSQGSSRQHEQYF
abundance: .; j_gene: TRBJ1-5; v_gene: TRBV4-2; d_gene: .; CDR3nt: TGTGCCAGCAGCAACGGTCAGCTAGCCGGGGGCAATCAGCCCCAGCATTTT; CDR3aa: CASSNGQLAGGNQPQHF
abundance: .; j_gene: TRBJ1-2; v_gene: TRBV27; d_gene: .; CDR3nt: TGTGCCAGCAGTTTAACCCAGGGTTTAGGCTACACCTTC; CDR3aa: CASSLTQGLGYTF
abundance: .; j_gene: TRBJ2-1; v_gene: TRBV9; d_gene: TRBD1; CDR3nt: TGTGCCAGCAGCGACCGGGACAGGCTATTGACGTCAACCACCAATGAGCAGTTCTTC; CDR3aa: CASSDRDRLLTSTTNEQFF
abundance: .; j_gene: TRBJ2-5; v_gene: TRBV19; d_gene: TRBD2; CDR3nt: TGTGCCAGTAAGAAGACTAGCGGGGTTCAAGAGACCCAGTACTTC; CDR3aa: CASKKTSGVQETQYF
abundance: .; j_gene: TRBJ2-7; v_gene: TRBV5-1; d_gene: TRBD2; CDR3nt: TGCGCCAGCAAGAATCAGGCGGGAGACTACGAGCAGTACTTC; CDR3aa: CASKNQAGDYEQYF
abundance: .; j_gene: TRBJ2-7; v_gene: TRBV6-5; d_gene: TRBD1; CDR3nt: TGTGCCAGCAGTATCGACCCGGGACAGACCTACGAGCAGTACTTC; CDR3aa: CASSIDPGQTYEQYF
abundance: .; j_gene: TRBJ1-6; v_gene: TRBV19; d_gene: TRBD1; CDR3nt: TGTGCCAGTCAGGGGACAGGGCGGAGTGGACCCCTCCACTTT; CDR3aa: CASQGTGRSGPLHF
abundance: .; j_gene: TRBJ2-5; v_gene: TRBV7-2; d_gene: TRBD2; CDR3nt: TGTGCCAGCAGCTTATTCGAGACTAGCGTGGGGACCCAGTACTTC; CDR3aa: CASSLFETSVGTQYF
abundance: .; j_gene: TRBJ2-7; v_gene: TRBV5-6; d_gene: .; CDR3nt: TGTGCCAGCAGCCTCGGGATCCCAAACGAGCAGTACTTC; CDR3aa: CASSLGIPNEQYF
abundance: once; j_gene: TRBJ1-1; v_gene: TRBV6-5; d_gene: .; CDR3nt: TGTGCCAGCAGTACAGTTGACGAAGCTTTCTTT; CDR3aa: CASSTVDEAFF
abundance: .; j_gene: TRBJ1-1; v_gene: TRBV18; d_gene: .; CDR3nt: TGTGCCAGCTCACCTAACCCGGGACTTCTTGAAGCTTTCTTT; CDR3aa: CASSPNPGLLEAFF
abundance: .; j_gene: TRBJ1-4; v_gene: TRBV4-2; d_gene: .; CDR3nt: TGTGCCAGCAGCCAACGCGCCGGCGGAGGTGAAAAACTGTTTTTT; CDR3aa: CASSQRAGGGEKLFF
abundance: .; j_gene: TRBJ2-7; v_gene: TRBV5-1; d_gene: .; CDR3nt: TGCGCCAGCAGCTTGGACAGCGGCGAGCAGTACTTC; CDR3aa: CASSLDSGEQYF
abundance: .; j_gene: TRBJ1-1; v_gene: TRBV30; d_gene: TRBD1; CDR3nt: TGTGCCTGGATGCCAGGGGGTAGGGAAGGCACTGAAGCTTTCTTT; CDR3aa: CAWMPGGREGTEAFF
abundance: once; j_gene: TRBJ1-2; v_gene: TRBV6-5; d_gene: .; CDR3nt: TGTGCCAGCAGTTACTCGGGCAGAAATTATGGCTACACCTTC; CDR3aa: CASSYSGRNYGYTF
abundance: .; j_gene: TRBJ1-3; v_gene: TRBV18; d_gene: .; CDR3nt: TGTGCCAGCTCACCAAGTCAGACTGGAAACACCATATATTTT; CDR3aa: CASSPSQTGNTIYF
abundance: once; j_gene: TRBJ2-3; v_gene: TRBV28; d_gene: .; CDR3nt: TGTGCCAGCAGTCCCCCAAGCACAGATACGCAGTATTTT; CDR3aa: CASSPPSTDTQYF
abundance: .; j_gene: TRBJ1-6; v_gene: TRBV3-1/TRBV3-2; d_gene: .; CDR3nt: TGTGCCAGCAGCCAAGATCGGGGATCACCCCTCCACTTT; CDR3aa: CASSQDRGSPLHF
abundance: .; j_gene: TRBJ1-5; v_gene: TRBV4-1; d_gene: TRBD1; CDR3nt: TGCGCCAGCAGGGGACAGGGGGCTAATCAGCCCCAGCATTTT; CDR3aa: CASRGQGANQPQHF
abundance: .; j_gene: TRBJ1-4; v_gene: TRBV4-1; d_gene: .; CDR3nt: TGCGCCAGCAGCCAAGATGCGTGGACACGCAATGAAAAACTGTTTTTT; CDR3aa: CASSQDAWTRNEKLFF
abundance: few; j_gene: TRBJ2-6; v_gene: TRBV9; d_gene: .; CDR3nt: TGTGCCAGCAGCGTAGTCGAGATCCCCTCTGGGGCCAACGTCCTGACTTTC; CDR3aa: CASSVVEIPSGANVLTF
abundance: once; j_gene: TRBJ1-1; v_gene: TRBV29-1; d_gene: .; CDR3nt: TGCAGCGTTGAAGTTCGTGCGGGGCACACAATCGAAGCTTTCTTT; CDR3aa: CSVEVRAGHTIEAFF
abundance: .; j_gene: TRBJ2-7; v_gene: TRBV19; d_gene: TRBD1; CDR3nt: TGTGCCAGTAGTACTACAGGGGGAGGTGAGCAGTACTTC; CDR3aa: CASSTTGGGEQYF
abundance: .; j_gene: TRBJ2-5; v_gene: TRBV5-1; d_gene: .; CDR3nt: TGCGCCAGCAGCTTGGAACTAGTATCTGGTCTAGAGACCCAGTACTTC; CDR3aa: CASSLELVSGLETQYF
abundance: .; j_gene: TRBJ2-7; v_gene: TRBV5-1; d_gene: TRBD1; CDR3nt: TGCGCCAGCAGCCTACAGGGGCGATACGAGCAGTACTTC; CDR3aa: CASSLQGRYEQYF
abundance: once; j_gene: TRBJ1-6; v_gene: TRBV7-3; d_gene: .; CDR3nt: TGTGCCAGCAGCTCAAATAATTCACCCCTCCACTTT; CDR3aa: CASSSNNSPLHF
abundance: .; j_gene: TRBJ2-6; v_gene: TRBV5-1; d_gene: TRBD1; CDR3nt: TGCGCCAGCAGCTTGGGAAGGGACAGGGGCCTAGTATCTGGGGCCAACGTCCTGACTTTC; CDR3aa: CASSLGRDRGLVSGANVLTF
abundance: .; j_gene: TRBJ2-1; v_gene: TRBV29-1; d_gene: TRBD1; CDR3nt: TGCAGCGCCAACTCCATGGGACAGGGACTGAAGCAGTTCTTC; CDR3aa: CSANSMGQGLKQFF
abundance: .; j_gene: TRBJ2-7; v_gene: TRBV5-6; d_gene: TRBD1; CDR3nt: TGTGCCAGCAGCCTAAAACGACAGGGCTACGAGCAGTACTTC; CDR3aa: CASSLKRQGYEQYF
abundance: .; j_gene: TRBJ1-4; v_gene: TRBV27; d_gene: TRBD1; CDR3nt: TGTGCCAGCAGCCCTCCTGGGCGGACAGGTGATAATGAAAAACTGTTTTTT; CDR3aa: CASSPPGRTGDNEKLFF